The 23 T cell receptor beta chains reported below all come from one sample, sequenced in a study of spatial heterogeneity in lung cancer. The time point: sample taken at primary tumor resection. In each case, whole RNA from tumor, nontumor lung or frozen PBMC was sequenced unsorted. TCRdb independently ran MiXCR on the 5' RACE reads; one entry per CDR3 protein. The sample shows approximately 13,000 distinct CDR3 sequences, about 5.1% of them seen only once. The source material was lung tumor tissue, sampled at surgery. Receptors originate from a human donor with early-stage non-small cell lung cancer.

This clonotype was seen ten or more times. This beta chain came through as a stray read in a library set up for alpha chains, and its size says little. The gene calls are TRBV29-1 and TRBJ1-1, with D hard to call. Trimming pared 6 bases from V and 1 base from J, leaving 15 bases between. Germline V gene lookup returns CDR1 SQVTM and CDR2 ANQGSEA. The CDR3 sequence is 14 residues long. CDR3 region: CSVRAGGRNTEAFF. CDR3 nucleotide sequence: TGCAGCGTCAGAGCGGGAGGGCGGAACACTGAAGCTTTCTTT.

This clonotype occurred many times. The size of this beta chain means little, since it is a stray read in a library made for alpha chains. The chain couples TRBV3-1 to TRBJ1-5; D not resolved. The CDR3 covers 13 residues. V lost 4 bases and J lost 0, with 4 bases in between. Germline V gene sequence: CDR1 LGHDT, CDR2 YNNKEL (reference sequence). The CDR3 protein is CASSLYSNQPQHF. In nucleotides, the CDR3 is TGTGCCAGCAGCCTATATAGCAATCAGCCCCAGCATTTT.

This clonotype occurred many times. The library was built for alpha chains, so this beta chain is an off-target read and its size means little. The chain couples TRBV7-9 to TRBJ1-5, with D unclear. Germline V lookup: CDR1 SEHNR, CDR2 FQNEAQ (reference sequence). The V gene lost 1 base and the J gene lost 9 bases, with 16 bases spanning the gap. This CDR3 has 15 residues. The CDR3 is CASSLGSGGVGPQHF. In DNA, the CDR3 is TGTGCCAGCAGCTTAGGTTCCGGTGGAGTAGGGCCCCAGCATTTT.

This clonotype was seen repeatedly, ten times or more. Since the library was made to target alpha chains, this beta chain is a stray read and its abundance is not meaningful. The J gene is TRBJ2-7, the V gene TRBV4-1; 9 positions match TRBD1. CDR3 length: 16 residues. V was pared by 0 bases and J by 5 bases, with 8 bases of the junction left unmatched. CDR1 is MGHRA and CDR2 is YSYEKL in the germline V gene. The CDR3 bases are TGCGCCAGCAGCCAAGATTGGGACAGGGAAGTACACGAGCAGTACGTC. Translating gives CASSQDWDREVHEQYV.

This clonotype was seen ten or more times. This beta chain is a stray read from a library made for alpha chains; its abundance is not meaningful. The rearrangement links TRBV19 to TRBJ1-5; D possibly corresponds to TRBD1 (6 bases). The CDR3 loop spans 15 amino acids. V lost 5 bases to trimming and J lost 4 bases, with 15 bases between them. CDR1 and CDR2 (germline): LNHDA, SQIVND (reference sequence). CDR3 sequence: CASSSDRSPNQPQHF. DNA for the CDR3: TGTGCCAGTAGTTCCGACAGGTCTCCAAATCAGCCCCAGCATTTT.

This clonotype was seen at least ten times. This beta chain is a stray sequence in a library constructed for alpha chains; its clone size is not meaningful. The DNA for the CDR3 is TGTGCCAGCAGGTCCGGGAATCTTAACACCGGGGAGCTGTTTTTT. Its translation is CASRSGNLNTGELFF. The gene calls are TRBV6-5 and TRBJ2-2; D may be TRBD2 (5 bases). Germline assignment: CDR1 MNHEY and CDR2 SVGAGI. The CDR3 runs 15 residues. The V end was cut by 6 bases, the J end by 2 bases, with 13 bases between.

This clonotype occurred many times. As an off-target read in a library built for alpha chains, this beta chain has a frequency of little significance. This rearrangement joins TRBV7-8 to TRBJ1-6; D not certain. This CDR3 is built from 14 residues. The germline V gene has CDR1 SGHVS and CDR2 FQNEAQ. Trimming stripped 6 bases from V and 0 bases from J, with 6 bases between. CDR3 residues: CASRLSSYNSPLHF. CDR3 DNA sequence: TGTGCCAGCAGACTAAGCTCCTATAATTCACCCCTCCACTTT.

This clonotype was observed at least ten times. Found in a library prepared for alpha chains, this beta chain is an off-target read, and its abundance has little meaning. This sequence joins TRBV24-1 and TRBJ2-1, with TRBD1 matching 7 bases. Germline lookup yields CDR1 KGHDR and CDR2 SFDVKD. Trimming removed 4 bases from V and 0 bases from J; junction bases left unmatched: 5. The CDR3 is made up of 16 amino acids. The CDR3 DNA is TGTGCCACCAGTGACCCGACAGGGAGCTCCTACAATGAGCAGTTCTTC. Amino acids: CATSDPTGSSYNEQFF.

As regards this clonotype: Since the library was made to target alpha chains, this beta chain is a stray read and its abundance is not meaningful. The rearrangement uses TRBV27 and TRBJ2-4, with TRBD2 matching 7 bases. Germline V gene sequence: CDR1 MNHEY, CDR2 SMNVEV (reference sequence). The ends lost 6 bases at V and 0 bases at J; junction bases unmatched: 5. CDR3 length: 15 amino acids. In DNA, the CDR3 is TGTGCCAGCAGGAAAGCGGGAAGAGCCAAAAACATTCAGTACTTC. As protein: CASRKAGRAKNIQYF.

This clonotype was counted many times. In a library made to pick up alpha chains, this beta chain is a stray read with a size that means little. The rearrangement links TRBV20-1 to TRBJ2-4; 10 bases agree with TRBD1. The CDR3 has 16 residues. CDR1 and CDR2 (germline): DFQATT, SNEGSKA (reference sequence). V gave up 3 bases and J gave up 8 bases; unmatched junction bases: 13. The CDR3 DNA reads as TGCAGTGCTAGCCCCAAGCCGGGACAGGGGAAGGACATTCAGTACTTC. This encodes CSASPKPGQGKDIQYF.

This clonotype has ten or more counts. For a library built for alpha chains, this beta chain is a stray read; little rests on its size. The chain is built from TRBV5-1 and TRBJ1-1; D may be TRBD1 (6 bases). The CDR3 extends over 16 amino acids. Trimming stripped 0 bases from V and 3 bases from J, with 15 bases between. Germline V gene data show CDR1 as SGHRS and CDR2 as YFSETQ. The CDR3 sequence is CASSLDTGFLDTEAFF. In DNA, the CDR3 is TGCGCCAGCAGCTTGGATACAGGGTTTTTGGACACTGAAGCTTTCTTT.

The sample holds many counts of this clonotype. This beta chain is a stray sequence in a library constructed for alpha chains; its clone size is not meaningful. J is TRBJ2-7 and V is TRBV6-2 or TRBV6-3, with D maybe TRBD1 (6 bases). Germline V gene sequence: CDR1 MNHEY, CDR2 SVGEGT. Trimming shortened V by 4 bases and J by 7 bases, and 14 bases separated the two germline ends. The CDR3 sequence is 13 residues long. CDR3 protein: CASSSSGVFEQYF. The CDR3 DNA is TGTGCCAGCAGTTCCTCAGGGGTTTTTGAGCAGTACTTC.

At least ten counts were recorded for this clonotype. This beta chain is a stray sequence in a library constructed for alpha chains; its clone size is not meaningful. J is TRBJ2-7 and V is TRBV18, with TRBD1 matching over 10 bases. V lost 6 bases and J lost 2; bases outside the gene matches: 7. Germline V CDR1 and CDR2: KGHSH, LQKENI. The CDR3 is 15 residues long. The CDR3 DNA reads TGTGCCAGCTCTCCGGGCGGGACAGGGGCCTACGAGCAGTACTTC. Its translation is CASSPGGTGAYEQYF.

This clonotype is labeled large (0.1 to 1%). This beta chain lies outside the target of a library built for alpha chains; its clone size means little. The rearrangement uses TRBV14 and TRBJ2-7, with 7 bases that match TRBD2. From germline, CDR1 is SGHDN and CDR2 FVKESK. Germline trimming cut 5 bases from V and 0 bases from J; bases unmatched to any gene: 4. The CDR3 runs to 14 residues. In DNA, the CDR3 is TGTGCCAGCAGCTCTCGGGAGGCCTCCTACGAGCAGTACGTC. Residues: CASSSREASYEQYV.

To note about this clonotype: Since it is a stray read in a library aimed at alpha chains, this beta chain has a size that is not meaningful. This chain connects TRBV29-1 to TRBJ2-7, with 13 bases identical to TRBD2. The CDR3 has 16 residues. V lost 7 bases and J lost 0; bases outside the gene matches: 9. Per germline, CDR1 SQVTM and CDR2 ANQGSEA. CDR3 region: CSAPGLAGPSSYEQYV. The CDR3 region has the DNA TGCAGCGCACCGGGACTAGCGGGGCCGAGCTCCTACGAGCAGTACGTC.

This clonotype was observed at least ten times. This beta chain is off target for a library built for alpha chains, so its abundance means little. The CDR3 nucleotides read TGTGCCAGCAGCCCCGGTGTCGGTGGAAACACCATATATTTT. Encoded protein: CASSPGVGGNTIYF. The chain uses TRBV12-3 or TRBV12-4 and TRBJ1-3; no firm D call. The germline V and J ends were trimmed by 6 bases and 3 bases, with 12 bases remaining between them. The CDR3 totals 14 residues.

This clonotype was picked up many times. This beta chain is a stray read from a library made for alpha chains; its abundance is not meaningful. V usage is TRBV12-3 or TRBV12-4 and J usage is TRBJ1-1; no reliable D call. This CDR3 region has 12 residues. Trimming stripped 6 bases from V and 11 bases from J, with 16 bases between. In nucleotides, the CDR3 is TGTGCCAGCAGCATTGACCCACTGGGGGCTTTCTTT. Residues: CASSIDPLGAFF.

The sample holds many counts of this clonotype. This beta chain is an unintended read in a library built for alpha chains; its size means little. V gene TRBV4-3 combines with J gene TRBJ2-3, with TRBD2 identical over 10 bases. The length of the CDR3 is 16 residues. The V and J ends lost 5 bases and 0 bases, in that order; junction bases with no gene match: 5. From germline, CDR1 is LGHNA and CDR2 YSLEER. CDR3 DNA: TGCGCCAGCAGCTATCGGACTAGCGGAAGCACAGATACGCAGTATTTT. The encoded protein is CASSYRTSGSTDTQYF.

This clonotype was seen repeatedly, ten times or more. This beta chain lies outside the target of a library built for alpha chains; its clone size means little. This chain uses TRBV12-3 or TRBV12-4 with TRBJ2-2, with D hard to call. This CDR3 has 13 amino acids. V was trimmed by 2 bases and J by 4 bases, leaving 5 bases between them. The CDR3 here is CASSLWGTGELFF. The CDR3 coding sequence is TGTGCCAGCAGTTTATGGGGCACCGGGGAGCTGTTTTTT.

This clonotype has at least ten counts. As an off-target read in a library built for alpha chains, this beta chain has a frequency of little significance. This rearrangement joins TRBV24-1 to TRBJ2-3; 7 bases align to TRBD1. The V and J ends lost 3 bases and 1 base, in that order; junction bases with no gene match: 3. In germline, CDR1 is KGHDR, CDR2 SFDVKD. This CDR3 region has 15 residues. The CDR3 DNA follows: TGTGCCACCAGTGATAGACAGGGAGGCACAGATACGCAGTATTTT. Its protein product is CATSDRQGGTDTQYF.

Many counts were recorded for this clonotype. A library made for alpha chains picked up this beta chain off target, so its size means little. The chain joins TRBV9 to TRBJ2-1, with a weak D call TRBD1 (6 bases). Trimming removed 2 bases at V and 7 bases at J, with 13 bases between. In germline, CDR1 is SGDLS, CDR2 YYNGEE. This CDR3 contains 14 residues. CDR3 nucleotides: TGTGCCAGCAGCGTGCTCGGGACACCAAATGAGCAGTTCTTC. It is translated as CASSVLGTPNEQFF.

In this sample, this clonotype turned up many times. The size of this beta chain means little, since it is a stray read in a library made for alpha chains. The chain combines TRBV7-6 with TRBJ2-3; D gene ambiguous. The length of the CDR3 is 11 residues. Germline CDR1 reads SGHVS; CDR2 reads FNYEAQ. Deletions cut 5 bases from V and 6 bases from J, with 6 bases between. The CDR3 bases are TGTGCCAGCAGCCCCCGCGATACGCAGTATTTT. This translates into CASSPRDTQYF.

This clonotype has ten or more counts. The library was built for alpha chains, so this beta chain is an off-target read and its size means little. This sequence joins TRBV9 and TRBJ2-1, with D uncertain. The CDR3 has 11 amino acids. Germline V lookup: CDR1 SGDLS, CDR2 YYNGEE. V was trimmed by 0 bases and J by 10 bases, leaving 5 bases between them. CDR3 nucleotides: TGTGCCAGCAGCGTAGGGCACGAGCAGTTCTTC. Translating it yields CASSVGHEQFF. The entire variable domain, with the rest obtained from reference TRBV9 and TRBJ2-1, is as follows: DSGVTQTPKHLITATGQRVTLRCSPRSGDLSVYWYQQSLDQGLQFLIQYYNGEERAKGNILERFSAQQFPDLHSELNLSSLELGDSALYFCASSVGHEQFFGPGTRLTVL.